The 14 T cell receptor beta chains below all came from one sample that was sequenced in a study of spatial heterogeneity in lung cancer. TCRdb reprocessed the 5' RACE reads with MiXCR, giving one entry per CDR3 protein. Among some 44,000 distinct CDR3 sequences listed, about an eighth were seen once. Stated time point: sample taken at primary tumor resection. The sequenced material consisted of unsorted whole RNA from tumor, nontumor lung or frozen PBMC. The specimen was PBMCs, collected at surgery. The receptors here all came from a male donor with early-stage non-small cell lung cancer.

The V gene is TRBV4-3, the J gene TRBJ2-7; TRBD1 might be the D (6 bases). V was cut by 1 base and J by 7 bases, with 14 bases left in between. Looked up from germline, CDR1 is LGHNA and CDR2 is YSLEER. The CDR3 loop spans 14 amino acids. The CDR3 loop reads CASSQVIADREQYF. DNA for the CDR3: TGCGCCAGCAGCCAAGTTATTGCGGACAGAGAGCAGTACTTC.

This chain links TRBV7-9 with TRBJ1-4, with 9 positions matching TRBD1. The ends lost 5 bases at V and 4 bases at J; junction bases unmatched: 5. CDR1 SEHNR and CDR2 FQNEAQ come from the germline V gene (reference sequence). The CDR3 spans 15 residues. In nucleotides, the CDR3 is TGTGCCAGCAGCCCAAGGACAGGGGATAATGAAAAACTGTTTTTT. Its translation: CASSPRTGDNEKLFF.

This clonotype was recorded at least ten times. The rearrangement uses TRBV2 and TRBJ2-5; D may match TRBD1 or TRBD2 (6 bases each). Trimming removed 1 base from V and 4 bases from J, with 16 bases in between. CDR1 is SNHLY and CDR2 is FYNNEI in the germline V gene. CDR3 length: 16 residues. Written as DNA, the CDR3 is TGTGCCAGCAGTGAAGTTGCAGGGGAGGTTCGAGAGACCCAGTACTTC. It translates to CASSEVAGEVRETQYF. The full variable domain, with the rest looked up from reference TRBV2 and TRBJ2-5, is EPEVTQTPSHQVTQMGQEVILRCVPISNHLYFYWYRQILGQKVEFLVSFYNNEISEKSEIFDDQFSVERPDGSNFTLKIRSTKLEDSAMYFCASSEVAGEVRETQYFGPGTRLLVL.

The chain joins TRBV5-1 to TRBJ2-3; D may match TRBD1 or TRBD2 (5 bases each). V was pared by 0 bases and J by 4 bases, with 12 bases between. The V gene's germline CDR1 is SGHRS and CDR2 YFSETQ. The CDR3 covers 15 residues. The CDR3 nucleotides are TGCGCCAGCAGCTTGGTTTCTGGGGGAGCAGATACGCAGTATTTT. This gives the protein CASSLVSGGADTQYF.

V usage is TRBV20-1 and J usage is TRBJ2-5; 12 nucleotides align to TRBD2. Germline V gene lookup returns CDR1 DFQATT and CDR2 SNEGSKA (reference sequence). The CDR3 has 15 amino acids. Trimming cost V 0 bases and J 5 bases; bases outside gene matches: 4. CDR3 DNA: TGCAGTGCTAGAGATCCTAGCGGGGGGGTTGAGACCCAGTACTTC. This encodes CSARDPSGGVETQYF.

V and J are TRBV29-1 and TRBJ1-1; weak D call: TRBD1 (5 bases). The CDR3 is 12 amino acids. Germline assignment: CDR1 SQVTM and CDR2 ANQGSEA. V was cut by 6 bases and J by 2 bases, with 10 bases left in between. Here the CDR3 DNA reads TGCAGCGTCTTCGGGGGAAACACTGAAGCTTTCTTT. This sequence encodes CSVFGGNTEAFF.

This clonotype was recorded a few times. The chain recombines TRBV4-2 with TRBJ2-2; 7 bases match TRBD2. V lost 4 bases to trimming and J lost 3 bases; unmatched junction nucleotides: 8. This CDR3 is built from 16 residues. Germline values: CDR1 LGHNA, CDR2 YNFKEQ. CDR3 region: CASSREVAGDTGELFF. CDR3 DNA sequence: TGTGCCAGCAGCCGAGAGGTGGCGGGAGACACCGGGGAGCTGTTTTTT.

This clonotype was observed a handful of times. The chain employs TRBV4-3 and TRBJ1-1; possible D gene TRBD1, 5 bases. This CDR3 has 17 amino acids. Trimming removed 2 bases at V and 1 base at J, with 17 bases between. Looked up from germline, CDR1 is LGHNA and CDR2 is YSLEER. CDR3 protein: CASSQYLGGQENTEAFF. The CDR3 bases are TGCGCCAGCAGCCAATACCTTGGCGGACAAGAGAACACTGAAGCTTTCTTT.

This clonotype appeared a few times. J is TRBJ1-2 and V is TRBV20-1; no definite D call. The V and J ends lost 6 bases and 8 bases respectively, with 16 bases between them. This CDR3 has 12 amino acids. Looked up from germline, CDR1 is DFQATT and CDR2 is SNEGSKA (reference sequence). The CDR3 DNA is TGCAGTGCCAGCGAGGAAGAAGCCGGCTACACCTTC. Translated: CSASEEEAGYTF.

With respect to this clonotype: The junction departs from germline at one end; a sequencing error may be responsible. The chain couples TRBV4-2 to TRBJ1-3, with D perhaps TRBD1 (5 bases). The CDR3 is made up of 15 amino acids. Germline V gives CDR1 LGHNA, CDR2 YNFKEQ. The DNA of the CDR3 is TGTGCCAGCAGCCAACCCCGGGGCGCTGGAAACATCATATATTTT. It encodes CASSQPRGAGNIIYF.

This clonotype was seen ten or more times. The chain links TRBV29-1 to TRBJ2-3; D unresolved. This CDR3 comprises 12 residues. V gave up 4 bases and J gave up 4 bases, with 9 bases separating them. Per germline, CDR1 SQVTM and CDR2 ANQGSEA. The CDR3 region is CSVGGVADTQYF. In nucleotides, the CDR3 is TGCAGCGTTGGAGGTGTCGCAGATACGCAGTATTTT.

In its sample, this clonotype was seen a few times. This chain uses TRBV9 with TRBJ1-5; D is possibly TRBD1 (5 bases). V lost 4 bases and J lost 2, with 13 bases in between. CDR3 length equals 15 residues. The germline CDR1 and CDR2 sequences are SGDLS and YYNGEE. The CDR3 here is CASSSGRSGNQPQHF. In DNA form, the CDR3 reads TGTGCCAGCAGCTCAGGGAGAAGTGGCAATCAGCCCCAGCATTTT. Using reference TRBV9 and TRBJ1-5 for the parts outside the CDR3, the full variable domain is DSGVTQTPKHLITATGQRVTLRCSPRSGDLSVYWYQQSLDQGLQFLIQYYNGEERAKGNILERFSAQQFPDLHSELNLSSLELGDSALYFCASSSGRSGNQPQHFGDGTRLSIL.

This clonotype was counted a few times. Its ends do not fully match the called genes, so a read error is possible. V and J are TRBV27 and TRBJ1-2; 8 positions match TRBD1. The length of the CDR3 is 15 residues. Germline V gene lookup returns CDR1 MNHEY and CDR2 SMNVEV (reference sequence). The CDR3: CASSISDRVYRGYTF. The DNA for the CDR3 is TGTGCCAGCAGTATATCGGACAGGGTTTATCGCGGCTACACCTTC.

This clonotype occurred many times. J is TRBJ2-2 and V is TRBV6-5; D gene uncertain. Germline V CDR1 and CDR2: MNHEY, SVGAGI. The CDR3 covers 13 residues. The V and J ends lost 4 bases and 1 base respectively, with 4 bases between them. As DNA, the CDR3 is TGTGCCAGCAGTTTCGAGAACACCGGGGAGCTGTTTTTT. Protein sequence: CASSFENTGELFF.